This entry concerns a single TCR beta chain. Its specificity is not known. This record comes from a study of shared clonotypes between healthy human individuals. At the level of the study: Serving as donors were a couple of women and a few men, whose ages spanned 18 to 49. For every donor, three CD4 naive, three CD4 memory, two CD8 naive and one CD8 memory plates were used. Regarding the study as a whole: The study found about 5% of naive CD4 clonotypes shared across a handful of donors.

Trimming removed 5 bases from V and 2 bases from J, with 14 bases in between. The CDR3 spans 14 residues. The germline V gene encodes CDR1 SGHTS and CDR2 YDEGEE. Here immunoSEQ multiplex PCR was the method, and the copy in TCRdb shows in-frame clones only, minus some. Of more than 850,000 clones in the sample, approximately 78% were seen once. The receptor's source is a man aged 18 to 35 in good health. Some clones in this sample may be carry-over from other donors' samples. Sequencing was performed on memory CD4+ T cells from PBMCs. Subset described: CD45RA-negative fraction. The rearrangement joins TRBV5-8 to TRBJ2-7; D could derive from TRBD1 or TRBD2 (6 bases each). The CDR3 spells CASRRRDTAYEQYF. CDR3 DNA sequence: TGTGCCAGCAGAAGGCGGGACACAGCCTACGAGCAGTACTTC.